The T cell receptor beta chain under discussion was sequenced for a study of blood T cell repertoires in COVID-19. About the research overall: Specimens from acute and convalescent COVID-19 originated in the United States, Italy and Spain. PBMCs, B-cell-depleted T cells, or T cells were the source of the cDNA or gDNA that made up the material.

Cohorts were assigned according to the clinical history that participants reported. This clone was observed a single time. Germline V gives CDR1 SEHNR, CDR2 FQNEAQ (reference sequence). The germline V and J ends were trimmed by 5 bases and 7 bases, with 9 bases remaining between them. CDR3 length: 12 residues. Repertoires were generated with immunoSEQ multiplex PCR, while TCRdb's copy carries only in-frame clones and drops some. The sample lists 350,000 to 400,000 clones, 80% to 90% occurring once. This clonotype was sampled from a middle-aged man in a cohort exposed to, infected with or recovered from COVID-19 (not recorded which). The chain employs TRBV7-9 and TRBJ2-1, with D tentatively TRBD1 (6 bases). The sample consisted of PBMCs or T cells enriched from blood (not recorded which). CDR3 loop: CASSADSNEQFF. The CDR3 nucleotides are TGTGCCAGCAGCGCGGACAGTAATGAGCAGTTCTTC.